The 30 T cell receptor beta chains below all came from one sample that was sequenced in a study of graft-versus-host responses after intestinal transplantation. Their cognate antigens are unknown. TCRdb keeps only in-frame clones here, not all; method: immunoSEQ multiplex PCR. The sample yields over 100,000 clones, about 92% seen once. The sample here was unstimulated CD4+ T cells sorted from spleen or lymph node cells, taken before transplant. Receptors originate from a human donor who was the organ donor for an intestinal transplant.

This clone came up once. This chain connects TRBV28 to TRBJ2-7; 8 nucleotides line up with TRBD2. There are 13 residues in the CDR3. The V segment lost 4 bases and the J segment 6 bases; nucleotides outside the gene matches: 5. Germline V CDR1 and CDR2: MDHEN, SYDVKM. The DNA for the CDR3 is TGTGCCAGCAGTTCTGGACTAGCAGGCGAGCAGTACTTC. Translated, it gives CASSSGLAGEQYF.

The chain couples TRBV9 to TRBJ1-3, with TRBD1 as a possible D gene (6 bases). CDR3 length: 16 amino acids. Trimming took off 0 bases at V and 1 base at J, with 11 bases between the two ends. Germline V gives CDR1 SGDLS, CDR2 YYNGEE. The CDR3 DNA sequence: TGTGCCAGCAGCGTAGGAGGTACAGGGTCTGGAAACACCATATATTTT. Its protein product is CASSVGGTGSGNTIYF. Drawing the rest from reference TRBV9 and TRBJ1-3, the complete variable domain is DSGVTQTPKHLITATGQRVTLRCSPRSGDLSVYWYQQSLDQGLQFLIQYYNGEERAKGNILERFSAQQFPDLHSELNLSSLELGDSALYFCASSVGGTGSGNTIYFGEGSWLTVV.

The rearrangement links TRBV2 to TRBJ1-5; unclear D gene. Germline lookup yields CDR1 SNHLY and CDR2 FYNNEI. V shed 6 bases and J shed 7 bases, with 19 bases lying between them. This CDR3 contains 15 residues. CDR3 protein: CASSPQEGERQPQHF. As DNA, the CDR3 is TGTGCCAGCAGCCCGCAGGAGGGCGAGAGACAGCCCCAGCATTTT.

CDR3 residues: CSVGDFYGYTF. In DNA, the CDR3 is TGCAGCGTTGGGGACTTCTATGGCTACACCTTC. The chain couples TRBV29-1 to TRBJ1-2; weak D call: TRBD1 (5 bases). From germline, CDR1 is SQVTM and CDR2 ANQGSEA. The CDR3 sequence is 11 residues long. Deletions cut 4 bases from V and 4 bases from J, with 7 bases between.

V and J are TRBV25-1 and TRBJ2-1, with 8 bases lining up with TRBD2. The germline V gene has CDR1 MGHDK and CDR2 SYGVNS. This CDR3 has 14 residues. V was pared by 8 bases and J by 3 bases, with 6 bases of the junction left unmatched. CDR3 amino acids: CASVRAGDYNEQFF. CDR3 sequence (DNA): TGTGCCAGCGTTCGAGCGGGAGACTACAATGAGCAGTTCTTC.

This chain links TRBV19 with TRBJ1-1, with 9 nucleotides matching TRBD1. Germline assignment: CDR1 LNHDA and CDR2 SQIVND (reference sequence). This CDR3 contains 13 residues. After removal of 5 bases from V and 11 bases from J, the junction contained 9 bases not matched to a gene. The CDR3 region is CASSPGQGRRAFF. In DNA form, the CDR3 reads TGTGCCAGTAGTCCGGGACAGGGAAGGAGGGCTTTCTTT. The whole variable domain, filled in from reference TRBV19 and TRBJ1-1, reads DGGITQSPKYLFRKEGQNVTLSCEQNLNHDAMYWYRQDPGQGLRLIYYSQIVNDFQKGDIAEGYSVSREKKESFPLTVTSAQKNPTAFYLCASSPGQGRRAFFGQGTRLTVV.

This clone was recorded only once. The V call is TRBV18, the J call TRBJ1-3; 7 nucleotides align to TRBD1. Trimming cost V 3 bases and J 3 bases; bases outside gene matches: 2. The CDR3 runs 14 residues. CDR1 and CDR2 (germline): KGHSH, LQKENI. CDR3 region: CASSPTGNGNTIYF. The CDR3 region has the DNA TGTGCCAGCTCACCGACAGGGAATGGAAACACCATATATTTT.

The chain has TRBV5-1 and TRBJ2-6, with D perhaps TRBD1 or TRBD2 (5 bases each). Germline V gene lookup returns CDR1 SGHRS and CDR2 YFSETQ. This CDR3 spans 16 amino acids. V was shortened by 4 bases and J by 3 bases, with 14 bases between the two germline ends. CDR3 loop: CASSGYGALGANVLTF. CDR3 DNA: TGCGCCAGCAGCGGGTACGGGGCGCTTGGGGCCAACGTCCTGACTTTC.

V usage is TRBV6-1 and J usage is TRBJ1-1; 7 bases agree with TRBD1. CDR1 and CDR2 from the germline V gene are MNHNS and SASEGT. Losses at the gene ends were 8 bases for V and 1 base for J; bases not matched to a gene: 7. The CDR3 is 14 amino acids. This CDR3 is CASSLTGRNTEAFF. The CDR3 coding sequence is TGTGCCAGCTCTCTGACAGGGAGGAACACTGAAGCTTTCTTT.

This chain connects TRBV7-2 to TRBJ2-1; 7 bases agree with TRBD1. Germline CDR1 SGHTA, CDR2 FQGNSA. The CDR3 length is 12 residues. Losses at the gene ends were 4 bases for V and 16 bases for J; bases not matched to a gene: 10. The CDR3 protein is CASSSTGYRSFF. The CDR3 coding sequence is TGTGCCAGCAGCTCGACAGGGTACCGCTCTTTCTTC.

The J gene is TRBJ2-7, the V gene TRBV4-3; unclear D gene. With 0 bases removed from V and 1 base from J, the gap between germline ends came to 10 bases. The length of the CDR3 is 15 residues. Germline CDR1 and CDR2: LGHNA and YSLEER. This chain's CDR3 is CASSQDLQFSYEQYF. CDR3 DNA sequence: TGCGCCAGCAGCCAAGATCTCCAGTTTTCCTACGAGCAGTACTTC.

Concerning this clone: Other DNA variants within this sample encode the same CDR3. The CDR3 loop reads CASSLGVSTDTQYF. CDR3 bases: TGCGCCAGCAGCTTGGGAGTGAGCACAGATACGCAGTATTTT. The J gene is TRBJ2-3, the V gene TRBV5-1, with D unresolved. From germline, CDR1 is SGHRS and CDR2 YFSETQ. This CDR3 region has 14 residues. Trimming shortened V by 0 bases and J by 0 bases, and 5 bases separated the two germline ends.

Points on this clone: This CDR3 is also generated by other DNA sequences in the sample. The CDR3: CASSQDSQTGFGNNEQFF. The CDR3 DNA follows: TGCGCCAGCAGCCAAGATTCACAAACAGGTTTCGGGAACAATGAGCAGTTCTTC. The rearrangement links TRBV4-1 to TRBJ2-1, with D possibly called TRBD1 or TRBD2 (5 bases each). CDR3 length equals 18 residues. Trimming removed 0 bases at V and 5 bases at J, with 20 bases between. Germline V lookup: CDR1 MGHRA, CDR2 YSYEKL.

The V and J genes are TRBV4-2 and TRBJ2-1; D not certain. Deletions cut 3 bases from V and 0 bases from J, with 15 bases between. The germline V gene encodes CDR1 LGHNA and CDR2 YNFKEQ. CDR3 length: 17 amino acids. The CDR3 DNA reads TGTGCCAGCAGCCAGAGCTGGGTGGGAAGCTCCTACAATGAGCAGTTCTTC. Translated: CASSQSWVGSSYNEQFF.

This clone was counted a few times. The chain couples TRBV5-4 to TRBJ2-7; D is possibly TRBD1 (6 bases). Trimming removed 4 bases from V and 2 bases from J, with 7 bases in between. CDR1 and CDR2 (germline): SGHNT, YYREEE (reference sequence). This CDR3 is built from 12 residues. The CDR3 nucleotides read TGTGCCAGCAGCAGGGACACCTACGAGCAGTACTTC. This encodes CASSRDTYEQYF.

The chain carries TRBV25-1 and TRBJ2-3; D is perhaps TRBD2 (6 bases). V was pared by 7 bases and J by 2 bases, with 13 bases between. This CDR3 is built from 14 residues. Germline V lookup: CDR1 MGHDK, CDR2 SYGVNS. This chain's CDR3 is CASTAGWSTDTQYF. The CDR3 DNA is TGTGCCAGCACGGCGGGATGGTCCACAGATACGCAGTATTTT. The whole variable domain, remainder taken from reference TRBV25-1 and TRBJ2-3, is EADIYQTPRYLVIGTGKKITLECSQTMGHDKMYWYQQDPGMELHLIHYSYGVNSTEKGDLSSESTVSRIRTEHFPLTLESARPSHTSQYLCASTAGWSTDTQYFGPGTRLTVL.

The CDR3 sequence is CASSFYGGRIYNEQFF. For the CDR3, the DNA is TGTGCCAGCAGCTTTTACGGCGGGAGGATCTACAATGAGCAGTTCTTC. V and J are TRBV11-2 and TRBJ2-1, with 8 bases identical to TRBD2. Per germline, CDR1 SGHAT and CDR2 FQNNGV. This CDR3 region has 16 residues. After removal of 3 bases from V and 3 bases from J, the junction contained 7 bases not matched to a gene.

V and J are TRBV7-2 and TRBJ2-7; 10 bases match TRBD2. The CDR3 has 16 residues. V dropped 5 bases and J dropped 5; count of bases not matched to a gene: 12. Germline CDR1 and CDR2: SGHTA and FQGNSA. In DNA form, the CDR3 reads TGTGCCAGCAGCCCTGCTAGCGGGAGAGCCTTACACGAGCAGTACTTC. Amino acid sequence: CASSPASGRALHEQYF.

CDR3 sequence: CASSEVGGPTEAFF. CDR3 DNA: TGTGCCAGCAGTGAAGTAGGGGGGCCCACTGAAGCTTTCTTT. The chain joins TRBV6-1 to TRBJ1-1, with a weak D call TRBD1 (6 bases). The CDR3 is 14 residues long. V lost 1 base, J lost 4 bases, and 10 bases lay in between. Germline V gene data show CDR1 as MNHNS and CDR2 as SASEGT.

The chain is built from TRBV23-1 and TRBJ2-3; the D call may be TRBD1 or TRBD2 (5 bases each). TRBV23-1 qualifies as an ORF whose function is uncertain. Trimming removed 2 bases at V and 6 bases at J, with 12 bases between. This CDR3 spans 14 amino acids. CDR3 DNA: TGCGCCAGCAGTCAAACGAGGGGCGTTGATACGCAGTATTTT. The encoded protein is CASSQTRGVDTQYF.

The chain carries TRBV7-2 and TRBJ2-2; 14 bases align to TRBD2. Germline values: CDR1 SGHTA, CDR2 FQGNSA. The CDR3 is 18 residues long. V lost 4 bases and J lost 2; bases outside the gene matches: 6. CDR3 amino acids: CASSSPTSGRENTGELFF. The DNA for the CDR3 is TGTGCCAGCAGCTCCCCGACTAGCGGGAGGGAAAACACCGGGGAGCTGTTTTTT.

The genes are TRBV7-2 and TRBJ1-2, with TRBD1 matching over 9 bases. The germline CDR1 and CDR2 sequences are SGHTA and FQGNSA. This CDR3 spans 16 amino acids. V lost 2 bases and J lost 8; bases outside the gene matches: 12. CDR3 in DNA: TGTGCCAGCAGCTTAAACGTGGGGACAGGGTTAGGGGGCTACACCTTC. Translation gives CASSLNVGTGLGGYTF. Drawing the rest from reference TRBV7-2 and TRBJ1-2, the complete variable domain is GAGVSQSPSNKVTEKGKDVELRCDPISGHTALYWYRQSLGQGLEFLIYFQGNSAPDKSGLPSDRFSAERTGGSVSTLTIQRTQQEDSAVYLCASSLNVGTGLGGYTFGSGTRLTVV.

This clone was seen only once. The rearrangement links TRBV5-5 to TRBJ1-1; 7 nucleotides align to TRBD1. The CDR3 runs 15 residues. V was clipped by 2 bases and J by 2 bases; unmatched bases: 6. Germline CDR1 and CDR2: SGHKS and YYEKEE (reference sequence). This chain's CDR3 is CASSFRDSSNTEAFF. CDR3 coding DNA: TGTGCCAGCAGCTTCAGGGACAGCTCAAACACTGAAGCTTTCTTT.

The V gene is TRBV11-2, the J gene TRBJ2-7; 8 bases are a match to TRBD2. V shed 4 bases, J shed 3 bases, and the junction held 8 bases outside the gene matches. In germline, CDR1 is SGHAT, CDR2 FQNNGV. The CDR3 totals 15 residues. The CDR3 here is CASSSGLALLYEQYF. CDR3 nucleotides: TGTGCCAGCAGCTCCGGACTAGCTTTACTCTACGAGCAGTACTTC.

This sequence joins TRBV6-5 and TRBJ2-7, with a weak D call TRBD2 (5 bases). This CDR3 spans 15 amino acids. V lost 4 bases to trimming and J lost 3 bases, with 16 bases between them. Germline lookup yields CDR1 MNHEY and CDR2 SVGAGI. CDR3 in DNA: TGTGCCAGCAGTTCTTGGCGGGTGTCGAACTACGAGCAGTACTTC. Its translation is CASSSWRVSNYEQYF.

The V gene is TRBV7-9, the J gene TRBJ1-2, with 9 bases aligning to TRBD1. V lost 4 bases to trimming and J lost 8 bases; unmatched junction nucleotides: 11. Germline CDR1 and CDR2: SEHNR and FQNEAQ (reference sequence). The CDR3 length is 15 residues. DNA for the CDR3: TGTGCCAGCAGCTCGGGACAGGGCCTGAGAGGCGGCTACACCTTC. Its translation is CASSSGQGLRGGYTF.

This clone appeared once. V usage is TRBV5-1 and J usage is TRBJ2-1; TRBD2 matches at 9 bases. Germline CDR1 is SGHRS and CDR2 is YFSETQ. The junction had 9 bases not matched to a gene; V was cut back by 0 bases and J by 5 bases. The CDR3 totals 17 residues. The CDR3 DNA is TGCGCCAGCAGCTTGGTAGCGGGGGCCGCCCGCGACAATGAGCAGTTCTTC. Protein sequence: CASSLVAGAARDNEQFF.

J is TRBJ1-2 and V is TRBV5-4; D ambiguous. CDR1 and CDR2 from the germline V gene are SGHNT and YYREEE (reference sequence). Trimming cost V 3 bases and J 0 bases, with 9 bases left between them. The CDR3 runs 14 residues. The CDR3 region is CASSSRDSNYGYTF. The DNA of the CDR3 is TGTGCCAGCAGCTCGAGGGATTCTAACTATGGCTACACCTTC.

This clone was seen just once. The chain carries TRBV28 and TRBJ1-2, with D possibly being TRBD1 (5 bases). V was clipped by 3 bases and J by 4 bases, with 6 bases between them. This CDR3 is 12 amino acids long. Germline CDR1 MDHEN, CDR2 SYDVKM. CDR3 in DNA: TGTGCCAGCAGTTTGGGGGTCTATGGCTACACCTTC. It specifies CASSLGVYGYTF.

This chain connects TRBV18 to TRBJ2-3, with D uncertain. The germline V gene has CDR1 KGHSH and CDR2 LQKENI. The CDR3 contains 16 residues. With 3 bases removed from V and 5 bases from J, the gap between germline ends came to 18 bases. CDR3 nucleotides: TGTGCCAGCTCACCTTCCTTGGCCCATATCCTAGATACGCAGTATTTT. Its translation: CASSPSLAHILDTQYF.